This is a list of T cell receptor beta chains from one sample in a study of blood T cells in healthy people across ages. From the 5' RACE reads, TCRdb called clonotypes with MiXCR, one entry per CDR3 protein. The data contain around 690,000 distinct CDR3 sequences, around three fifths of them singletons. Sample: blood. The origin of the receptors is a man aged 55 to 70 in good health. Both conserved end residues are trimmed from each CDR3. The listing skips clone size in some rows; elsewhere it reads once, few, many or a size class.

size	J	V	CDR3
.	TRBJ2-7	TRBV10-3	AIRGASGGWEQY
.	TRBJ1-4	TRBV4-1	ASSQDAIAGKLF
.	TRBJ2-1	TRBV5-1	ASSYPGQGYNEQF
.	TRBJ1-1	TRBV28	ASSFGWMAF
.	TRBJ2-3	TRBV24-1	ATSDAVAGSDTQY
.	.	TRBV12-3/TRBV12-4	ASSLGLAWGEQY
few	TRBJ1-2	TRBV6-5	ASSYGGGYT
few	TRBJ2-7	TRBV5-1	ASSTRLGGYEQY
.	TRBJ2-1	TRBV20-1	SASPSSGLGNEQF
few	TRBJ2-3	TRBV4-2	ASSQETSGAADTQY
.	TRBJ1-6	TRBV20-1	SAREAYNSPLH
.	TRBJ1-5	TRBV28	ASDVSNQPQH
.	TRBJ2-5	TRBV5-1	ASSVPTRQETQY
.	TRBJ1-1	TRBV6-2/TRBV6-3	ASTPTGQGWTEAF
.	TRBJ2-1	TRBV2	ASTPKGGAYNEQF
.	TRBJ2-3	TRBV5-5	ASNPTSGRADTQY
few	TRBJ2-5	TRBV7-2	ASSLAVSGGAYETQY
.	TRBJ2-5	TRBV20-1	SAAPRVGETQY
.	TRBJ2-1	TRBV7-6	ASSLGRQGRNEQF
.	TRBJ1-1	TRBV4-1	ASSPREGSETEAF
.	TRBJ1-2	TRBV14	ASSQEGPRGGYT
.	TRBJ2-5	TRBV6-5	ASSSLGQGAREQY